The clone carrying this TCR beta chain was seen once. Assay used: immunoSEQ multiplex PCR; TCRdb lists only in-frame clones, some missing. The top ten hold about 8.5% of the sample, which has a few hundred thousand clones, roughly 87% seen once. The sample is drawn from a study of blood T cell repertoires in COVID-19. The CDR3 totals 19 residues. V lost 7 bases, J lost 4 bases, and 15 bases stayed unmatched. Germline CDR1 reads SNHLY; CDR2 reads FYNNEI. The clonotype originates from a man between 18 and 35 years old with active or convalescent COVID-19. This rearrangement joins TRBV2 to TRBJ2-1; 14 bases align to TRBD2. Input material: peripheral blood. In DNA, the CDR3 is TGTGCCAGCATGTTAGATGGGACTAGCGGGGGAAAACTATACAATGAGCAGTTCTTC. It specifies CASMLDGTSGGKLYNEQFF.